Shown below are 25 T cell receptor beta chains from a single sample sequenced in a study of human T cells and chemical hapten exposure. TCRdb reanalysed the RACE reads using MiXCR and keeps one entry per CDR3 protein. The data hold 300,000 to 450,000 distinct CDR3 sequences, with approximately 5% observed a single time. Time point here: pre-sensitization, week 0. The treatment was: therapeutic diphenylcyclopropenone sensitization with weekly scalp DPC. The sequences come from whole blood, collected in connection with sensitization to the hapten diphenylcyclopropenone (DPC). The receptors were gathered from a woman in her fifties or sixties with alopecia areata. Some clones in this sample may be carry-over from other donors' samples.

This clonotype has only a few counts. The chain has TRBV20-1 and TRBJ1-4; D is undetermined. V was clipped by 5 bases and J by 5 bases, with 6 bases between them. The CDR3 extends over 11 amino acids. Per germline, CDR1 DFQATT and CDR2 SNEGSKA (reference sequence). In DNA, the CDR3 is TGCAGTGCTGGGAAGAATGAAAAACTGTTTTTT. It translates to CSAGKNEKLFF.

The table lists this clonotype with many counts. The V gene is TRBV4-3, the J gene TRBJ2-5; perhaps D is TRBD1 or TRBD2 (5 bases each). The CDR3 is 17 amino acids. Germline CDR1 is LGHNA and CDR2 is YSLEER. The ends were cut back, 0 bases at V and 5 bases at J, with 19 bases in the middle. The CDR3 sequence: CASSQDPVQGRGETQYF. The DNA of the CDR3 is TGCGCCAGCAGCCAAGACCCTGTCCAGGGAAGAGGGGAGACCCAGTACTTC.

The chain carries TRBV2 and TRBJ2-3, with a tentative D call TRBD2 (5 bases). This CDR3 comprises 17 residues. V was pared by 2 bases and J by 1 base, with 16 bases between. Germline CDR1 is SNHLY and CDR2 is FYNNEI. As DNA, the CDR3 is TGTGCCAGCAGTGAACCAAGGACCGCGGGTCGCACAGATACGCAGTATTTT. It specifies CASSEPRTAGRTDTQYF.

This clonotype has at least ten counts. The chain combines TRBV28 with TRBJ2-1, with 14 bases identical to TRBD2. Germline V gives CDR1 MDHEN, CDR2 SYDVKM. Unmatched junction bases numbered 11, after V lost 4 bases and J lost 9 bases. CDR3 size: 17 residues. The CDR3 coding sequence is TGTGCCAGCAGTTCCCCCGAGACTAGCGGGAGGGCCGGTGAGCAGTTCTTC. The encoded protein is CASSSPETSGRAGEQFF.

The CDR3 region is CASSPLGQWQPQHF. CDR3 DNA: TGTGCCAGCAGTCCTTTAGGCCAGTGGCAGCCCCAGCATTTT. J is TRBJ1-5 and V is TRBV27; D not resolved. The CDR3 contains 14 residues. V was clipped by 5 bases and J by 7 bases, with 15 bases between them. Germline CDR1 and CDR2: MNHEY and SMNVEV (reference sequence).

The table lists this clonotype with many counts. CDR3 residues: CASSDSLYNVDIQYF. As DNA, the CDR3 is TGTGCCAGCAGCGACTCCCTCTACAACGTGGACATTCAGTACTTC. The chain uses TRBV7-9 and TRBJ2-4; no reliable D call. The CDR3 consists of 15 residues. V was trimmed by 5 bases and J by 8 bases, leaving 19 bases between them. Germline lookup yields CDR1 SEHNR and CDR2 FQNEAQ (reference sequence).

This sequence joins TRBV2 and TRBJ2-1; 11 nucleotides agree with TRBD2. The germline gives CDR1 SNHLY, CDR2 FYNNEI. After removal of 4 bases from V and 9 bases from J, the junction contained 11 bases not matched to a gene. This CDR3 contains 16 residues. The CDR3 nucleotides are TGTGCCAGCAGTGTTACTAGCGGGAGCGGTTCGGGTGAGCAGTTCTTC. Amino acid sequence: CASSVTSGSGSGEQFF.

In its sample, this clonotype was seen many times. CDR3 in amino acids: CSSKTGISNQPQHF. The DNA for the CDR3 is TGCAGTTCCAAGACAGGGATTAGCAATCAGCCCCAGCATTTT. The chain couples TRBV20-1 to TRBJ1-5; 7 bases match TRBD1. V was pared by 8 bases and J by 0 bases, with 7 bases of the junction left unmatched. The germline gives CDR1 DFQATT, CDR2 SNEGSKA (reference sequence). CDR3 size: 14 residues.

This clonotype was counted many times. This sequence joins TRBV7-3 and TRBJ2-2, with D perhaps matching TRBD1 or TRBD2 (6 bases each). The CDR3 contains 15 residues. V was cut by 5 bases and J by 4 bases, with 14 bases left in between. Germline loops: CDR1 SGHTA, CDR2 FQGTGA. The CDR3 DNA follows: TGTGCCAGCAGCCCGGGGGCAGGGCTCACCGGGGAGCTGTTTTTT. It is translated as CASSPGAGLTGELFF.

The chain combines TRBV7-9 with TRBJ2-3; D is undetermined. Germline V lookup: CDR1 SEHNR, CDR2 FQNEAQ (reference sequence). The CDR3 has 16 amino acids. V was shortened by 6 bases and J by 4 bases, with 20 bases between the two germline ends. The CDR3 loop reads CASRPLAFRESDTQYF. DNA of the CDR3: TGTGCCAGCAGGCCATTAGCCTTCCGAGAGTCAGATACGCAGTATTTT.

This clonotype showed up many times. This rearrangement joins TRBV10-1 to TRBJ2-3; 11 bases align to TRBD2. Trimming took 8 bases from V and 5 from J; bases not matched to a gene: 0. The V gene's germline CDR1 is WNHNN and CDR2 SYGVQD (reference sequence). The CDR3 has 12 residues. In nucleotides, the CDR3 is TGCGCCAGCGGGACTAGCGGAGATACGCAGTATTTT. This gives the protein CASGTSGDTQYF.

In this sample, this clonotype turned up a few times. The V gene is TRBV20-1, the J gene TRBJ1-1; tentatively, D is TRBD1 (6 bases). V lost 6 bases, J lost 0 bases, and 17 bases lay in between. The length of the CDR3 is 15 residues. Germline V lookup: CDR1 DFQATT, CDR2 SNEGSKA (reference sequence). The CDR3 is CSAGGGVLLNTEAFF. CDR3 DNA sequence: TGCAGTGCAGGGGGAGGGGTCTTGCTGAACACTGAAGCTTTCTTT.

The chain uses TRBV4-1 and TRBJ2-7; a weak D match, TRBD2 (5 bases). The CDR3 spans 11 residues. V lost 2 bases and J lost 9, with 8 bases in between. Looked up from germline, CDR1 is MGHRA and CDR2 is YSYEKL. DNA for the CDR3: TGCGCCAGCAGCCAAAACGGAGGGCAGTACTTC. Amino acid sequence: CASSQNGGQYF.

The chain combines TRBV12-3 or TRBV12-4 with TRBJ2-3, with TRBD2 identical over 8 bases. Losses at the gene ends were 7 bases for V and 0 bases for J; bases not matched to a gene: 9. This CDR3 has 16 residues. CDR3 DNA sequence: TGTGCCAGCACCCATCCGGGACTAGGAAGCACAGATACGCAGTATTTT. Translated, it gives CASTHPGLGSTDTQYF.

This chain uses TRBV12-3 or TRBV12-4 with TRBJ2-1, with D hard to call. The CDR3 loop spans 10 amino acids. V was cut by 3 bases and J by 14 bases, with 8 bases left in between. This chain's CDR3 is CASSFQMKFF. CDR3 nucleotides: TGTGCCAGCAGTTTCCAGATGAAGTTCTTC.

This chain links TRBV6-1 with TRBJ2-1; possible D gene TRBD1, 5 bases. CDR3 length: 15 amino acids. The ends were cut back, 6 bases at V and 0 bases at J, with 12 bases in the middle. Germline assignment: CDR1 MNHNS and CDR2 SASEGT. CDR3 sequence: CASSVDSTSYNEQFF. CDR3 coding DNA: TGTGCCAGCAGCGTAGACAGTACCTCCTACAATGAGCAGTTCTTC.

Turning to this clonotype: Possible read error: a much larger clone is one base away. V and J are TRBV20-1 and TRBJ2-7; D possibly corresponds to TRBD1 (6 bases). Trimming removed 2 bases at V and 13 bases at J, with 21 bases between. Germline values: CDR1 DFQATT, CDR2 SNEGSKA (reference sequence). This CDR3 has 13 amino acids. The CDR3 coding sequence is TGCAGTGCTAGACGTATCATAGACAGGCCAGGCTACTTC. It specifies CSARRIIDRPGYF.

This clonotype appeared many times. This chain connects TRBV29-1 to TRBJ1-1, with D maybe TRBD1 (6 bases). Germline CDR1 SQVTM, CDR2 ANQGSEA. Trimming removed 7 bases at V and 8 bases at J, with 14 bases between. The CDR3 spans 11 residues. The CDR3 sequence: CSGNTGTEAFF. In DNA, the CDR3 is TGCAGCGGGAACACAGGGACAGAAGCTTTCTTT.

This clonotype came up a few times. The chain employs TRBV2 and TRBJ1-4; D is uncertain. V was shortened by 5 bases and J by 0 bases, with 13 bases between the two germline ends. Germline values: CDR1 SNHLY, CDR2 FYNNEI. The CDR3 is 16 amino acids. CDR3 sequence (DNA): TGTGCCAGCAGTCTACTTCGAAGGGCAACTAATGAAAAACTGTTTTTT. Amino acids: CASSLLRRATNEKLFF.

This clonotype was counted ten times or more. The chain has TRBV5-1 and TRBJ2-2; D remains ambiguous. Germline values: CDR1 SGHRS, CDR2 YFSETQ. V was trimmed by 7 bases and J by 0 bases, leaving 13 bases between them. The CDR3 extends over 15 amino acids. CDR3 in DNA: TGCGCCAGCCGCCTCAGCCTCTCGAACACCGGGGAGCTGTTTTTT. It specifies CASRLSLSNTGELFF.

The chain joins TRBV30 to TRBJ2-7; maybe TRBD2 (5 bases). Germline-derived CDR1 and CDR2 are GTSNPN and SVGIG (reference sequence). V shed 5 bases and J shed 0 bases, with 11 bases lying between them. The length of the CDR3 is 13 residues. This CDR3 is CAWRTLSSYEQYF. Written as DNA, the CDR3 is TGTGCCTGGCGGACTCTAAGCTCCTACGAGCAGTACTTC.

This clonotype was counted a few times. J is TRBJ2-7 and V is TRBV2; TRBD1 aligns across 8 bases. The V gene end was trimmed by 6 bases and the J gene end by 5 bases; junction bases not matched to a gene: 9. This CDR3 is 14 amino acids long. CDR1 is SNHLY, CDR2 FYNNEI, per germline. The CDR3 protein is CASSPGQGAHEQYF. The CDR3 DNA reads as TGTGCCAGCAGCCCAGGACAGGGTGCCCACGAGCAGTACTTC.

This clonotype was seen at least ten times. CDR3 DNA sequence: TGTGCCAGCAGAACAGGGTGGACTGAAGCTTTCTTT. Its protein is CASRTGWTEAFF. The chain combines TRBV27 with TRBJ1-1; D might be TRBD1 (6 bases). CDR1 is MNHEY and CDR2 is SMNVEV in the germline V gene (reference sequence). V was clipped by 6 bases and J by 5 bases, with 10 bases between them. This CDR3 is built from 12 residues.

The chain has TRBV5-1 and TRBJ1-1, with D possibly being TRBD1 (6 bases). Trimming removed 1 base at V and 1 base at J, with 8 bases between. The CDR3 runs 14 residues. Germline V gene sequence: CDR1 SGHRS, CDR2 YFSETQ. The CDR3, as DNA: TGCGCCAGCAGCTTGCGGACAGAGAACACTGAAGCTTTCTTT. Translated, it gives CASSLRTENTEAFF.

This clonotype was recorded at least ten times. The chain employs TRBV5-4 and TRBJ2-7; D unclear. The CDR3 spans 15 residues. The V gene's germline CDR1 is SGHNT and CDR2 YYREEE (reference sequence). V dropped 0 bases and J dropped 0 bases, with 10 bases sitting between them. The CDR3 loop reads CASSLGRPPSYEQYF. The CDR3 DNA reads TGTGCCAGCAGCTTGGGACGGCCGCCCTCCTACGAGCAGTACTTC.